One and the same sample provided the 5 T cell receptor beta chains below, sequenced in a study of identical twins. TCRdb re-derived calls from the 5' RACE reads in MiXCR, one entry per CDR3 protein. Of more than 200,000 distinct CDR3 sequences in the sample, over 12% were seen once. Sequencing input: memory (CD45RO+) T cells sorted from blood. Receptor source: a woman aged 18-29 years in good health.

The chain employs TRBV6-1 and TRBJ1-5; a weak D match, TRBD1 (6 bases). Looked up from germline, CDR1 is MNHNS and CDR2 is SASEGT. V was trimmed by 3 bases and J by 6 bases, leaving 12 bases between them. CDR3 length: 14 residues. CDR3 loop: CASSDQGIGQPQHF. CDR3 bases: TGTGCCAGCAGTGATCAGGGGATTGGTCAGCCCCAGCATTTT.

This clonotype has only a few counts. V is TRBV20-1 and J is TRBJ2-3; D gene ambiguous. V shed 5 bases and J shed 6 bases, with 9 bases lying between them. This CDR3 is 11 amino acids long. The germline V gene has CDR1 DFQATT and CDR2 SNEGSKA (reference sequence). The CDR3 loop reads CSASMEDTQYF. Written as DNA, the CDR3 is TGCAGTGCTTCCATGGAGGATACGCAGTATTTT.

The chain carries TRBV27 and TRBJ2-7; 9 nucleotides match TRBD2. The CDR3 is 15 residues long. The germline V gene encodes CDR1 MNHEY and CDR2 SMNVEV (reference sequence). V lost 0 bases to trimming and J lost 3 bases; unmatched junction nucleotides: 3. CDR3 DNA sequence: TGTGCCAGCAGTTTATCTAGCGGGGGTTACTACGAGCAGTACTTC. The encoded protein is CASSLSSGGYYEQYF.

This clonotype was seen repeatedly, ten times or more. V and J are TRBV7-9 and TRBJ1-4; D might be TRBD1 (5 bases). The germline V gene encodes CDR1 SEHNR and CDR2 FQNEAQ (reference sequence). The V end lost 3 bases, the J end lost 4 bases, and 9 bases lay between the germline ends. This CDR3 has 14 amino acids. In DNA form, the CDR3 reads TGTGCCAGCAGCTTCGGGACGGGTAATGAAAAACTGTTTTTT. Its protein is CASSFGTGNEKLFF.

The V and J genes are TRBV18 and TRBJ1-1; tentative D call: TRBD1 (5 bases). V was pared by 6 bases and J by 1 base, with 21 bases between. CDR3 length: 17 residues. Germline values: CDR1 KGHSH, CDR2 LQKENI. Written as DNA, the CDR3 is TGTGCCAGCTCCACAGGAATCCTAGGCAGGGAGAACACTGAAGCTTTCTTT. Amino acid sequence: CASSTGILGRENTEAFF.